This TCR beta chain was profiled in a study of shared clonotypes between healthy human individuals (dated by TCRdb to 2020 to 2022). With regard to the full study: The cohort comprised a couple of women and a few men aged 18 to 49 years. Blood TCR repertoires of five healthy adults were deeply sequenced to estimate repertoire size and the extent of clonotype sharing between individuals. Each donor's leukapheresis produced roughly between roughly 0.85 and 10 billion PBMCs. Libraries were prepared and TCR repertoires were sequenced by different laboratories using diverse techniques, in order to increase sequencing depth and limit assay-specific biases. For each donor, CD4 naive and CD4 memory were each run on three plates, CD8 naive on two plates, and CD8 memory on one plate.

The paper's findings and limits, for the study overall: Higher generation probabilities were observed for clonotypes shared by all four sorted-subset donors than for non-shared clonotypes. Estimated clonotype richness was generally larger for naive than for memory subsets. Roughly 5% of naive CD4, around 3.5% of naive CD8, around 2.3% of memory CD4, and over 0.35% of memory CD8 clonotypes were shared across several donors. Even with the large sequencing depth, rarefaction of the sorted-subset datasets indicated that sequencing was incomplete. The genetic and exposure-history diversity represented was limited by the small number of donors. Pairwise subsampling indicated that sequencing depth was expected to affect the degree of clonotype sharing among donors. Sampling was restricted to blood, and TCR repertoires in tissue are likely to differ from TCR repertoires in blood.

Donors were healthy HIV-negative adults with no recently reported acute infections or vaccinations. Only Caucasian adults living in Nashville, Tennessee, USA were represented among the donors. CD4+ T cells were enriched by magnetic negative selection, after which naive cells were positively selected on CD45RA and the negative fraction was taken as the memory subset. After blood collection by leukapheresis, PBMCs were isolated using Ficoll-Histopaque density gradient centrifugation and then cryopreserved in the vapor phase of liquid nitrogen. Analytical flow cytometry was used to check the purity and quantity of every magnetically sorted T cell population. Genomic DNA was isolated from every sorted fraction and measured by UV absorbance on a Nanodrop 2000c. With respect to this clone: Its antigen is unknown. Within one base of it there is no much larger clone, and no base qualities were kept.

The CDR3, from cysteine to phenylalanine, totals 12 residues. The entry retains the CDR3 DNA only, 36 bases that are in frame from base 1. Looking up the germline V gene yields CDR1 SNHLY and CDR2 FYNNEI. V is clipped by 7 bases and J by 8 bases, and the sequence between their germline boundaries is 12 bases long. Using the deep immunoSEQ assay, multiplex PCR amplified TCR CDR3 regions from genomic DNA. For each cell subset, the extracted genomic DNA was distributed evenly across all wells of several immunoSEQ 96-well plates, and each plate served as one replicate. For sorted subsets, each replicate PCR was loaded with 150 to 250 ng genomic DNA, equivalent to 25,000 to 35,000 T cell genomes. The purified libraries were quantified using a Qubit 3.0 fluorometer, sized with a Bioanalyzer 2100, and then quantified again using the KAPA Library Quantification kit. Every immunoSEQ 96-well plate was sequenced on a dedicated single-read 150-cycle Illumina NextSeq 550 flow cell. Concerning the study's data processing: Because only junctional sequences without quality scores were contained in the immunoSEQ output, filtering matching that applied to full-length reads could not be performed. To assign V/J genes and CDR3, sequences were annotated using PyIR, a Python wrapper for IgBLAST v1.9, with IMGT germline references. Reads were removed for weak V/J assignments (E-value above 1e-6), missing CDR3, stop codons, out-of-frame junctions, or ambiguous translated residues. A V3J clonotype was defined by an identical inferred V gene, J gene, and CDR3 amino acid sequence. Percentage overlap between repertoires was calculated by dividing the number of shared unique clonotypes by the size of the smaller repertoire. Three approaches were used to assess repertoire richness: RTK rarefaction, the Chao1 estimator, and Recon v2.1 estimates of unobserved clonotypes. Generation probabilities for all TCRbeta clonotypes obtained by the gDNA method from several donors were computed using OLGA. Drawn from immuneACCESS, this table holds only the in-frame rearrangements with V and J called that TCRdb kept. Clones are partly lost; checked studies trace under half to an unresolved V gene and leave the rest unexplained. From that table come the V and J calls and clone size; the DNA was used to work out D and trimming. This sample gives some 1.5 million clones in total; around 97% of them show up just once. The ten largest clonotypes hold approximately 1.2% of the sample.

This clonotype was obtained from a man younger than 45 in good health. Sequenced input: naive CD4+ T cells sorted from blood. Sample cell subset or site, as interpreted from the label and publication: CD45RA+ positively selected. The V gene is TRBV2 and the J gene is TRBJ2-1, with the D gene too uncertain to name. The CDR3 reads as follows: CASTPPLDEQFF. The DNA sequence reads TGTGCCAGCACCCCCCCCCTCGATGAGCAGTTCTTC.